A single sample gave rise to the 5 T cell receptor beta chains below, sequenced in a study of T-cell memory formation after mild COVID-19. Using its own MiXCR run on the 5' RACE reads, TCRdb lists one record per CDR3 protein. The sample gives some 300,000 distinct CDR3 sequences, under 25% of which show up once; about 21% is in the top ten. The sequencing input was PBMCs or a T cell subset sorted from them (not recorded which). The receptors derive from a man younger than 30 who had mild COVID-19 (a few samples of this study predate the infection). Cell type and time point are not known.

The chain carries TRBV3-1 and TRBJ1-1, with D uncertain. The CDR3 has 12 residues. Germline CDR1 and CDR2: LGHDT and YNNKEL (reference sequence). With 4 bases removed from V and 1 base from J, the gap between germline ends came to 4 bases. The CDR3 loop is CASSPTNTEAFF. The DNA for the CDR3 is TGTGCCAGCAGCCCCACGAACACTGAAGCTTTCTTT.

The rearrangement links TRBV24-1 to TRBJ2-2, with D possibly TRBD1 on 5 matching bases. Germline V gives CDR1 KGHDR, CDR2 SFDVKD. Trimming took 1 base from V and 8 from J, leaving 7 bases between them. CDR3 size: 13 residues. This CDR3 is CATSDFRTGELFF. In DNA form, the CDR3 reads TGTGCCACCAGTGATTTTAGGACAGGGGAGCTGTTTTTT.

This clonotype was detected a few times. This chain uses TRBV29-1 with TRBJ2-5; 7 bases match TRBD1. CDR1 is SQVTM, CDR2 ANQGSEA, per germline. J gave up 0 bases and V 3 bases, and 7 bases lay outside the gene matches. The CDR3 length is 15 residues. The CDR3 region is CSVEGDRDNQETQYF. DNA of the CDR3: TGCAGCGTTGAGGGGGACAGAGATAACCAAGAGACCCAGTACTTC.

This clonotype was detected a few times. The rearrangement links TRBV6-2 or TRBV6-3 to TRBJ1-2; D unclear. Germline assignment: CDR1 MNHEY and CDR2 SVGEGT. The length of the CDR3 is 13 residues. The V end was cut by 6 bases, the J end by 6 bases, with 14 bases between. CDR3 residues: CASSAPGYHGYTF. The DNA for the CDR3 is TGTGCCAGCAGCGCCCCGGGGTATCATGGCTACACCTTC.

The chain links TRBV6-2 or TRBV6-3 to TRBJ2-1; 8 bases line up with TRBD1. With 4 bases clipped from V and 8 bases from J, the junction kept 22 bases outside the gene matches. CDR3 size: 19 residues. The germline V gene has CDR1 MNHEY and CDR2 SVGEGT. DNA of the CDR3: TGTGCCAGCAGTTCGCTGGGTGTAGGGACAGGCCTTTATAACTATGAGCAGTTCTTC. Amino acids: CASSSLGVGTGLYNYEQFF.